One and the same sample provided the 10 T cell receptor beta chains below, sequenced in a study of blood T cell repertoires in COVID-19. Generated by immunoSEQ multiplex PCR, the TCRdb table keeps only in-frame clones and is missing some. Among about 98,000 clones listed, roughly 82% were seen once. Sequencing was carried out using peripheral blood. The receptors were gathered from a human donor in a cohort sampled during active COVID-19.

This clone was seen just once. This chain uses TRBV11-2 with TRBJ2-7, with D possibly matching TRBD1 (6 bases). The CDR3 contains 13 residues. Germline values: CDR1 SGHAT, CDR2 FQNNGV. V lost 6 bases to trimming and J lost 0 bases, with 9 bases between them. This chain's CDR3 is CASRFRGSYEQYF. Here the CDR3 DNA reads TGTGCCAGCAGGTTCAGGGGCTCCTACGAGCAGTACTTC.

J is TRBJ1-4 and V is TRBV7-2; D unresolved. From germline, CDR1 is SGHTA and CDR2 FQGNSA. There are 16 residues in the CDR3. V shed 4 bases and J shed 2 bases, with 14 bases lying between them. The CDR3, as DNA: TGTGCCAGCAGCTCCCCCCCCGGGTCTACTAATGAAAAACTGTTTTTT. This gives the protein CASSSPPGSTNEKLFF.

The CDR3 bases are TGCGCCAGCAGCCATACAAGGGGTTATGGCTACACCTTC. It translates to CASSHTRGYGYTF. The rearrangement uses TRBV4-1 and TRBJ1-2; weak D call: TRBD1 (5 bases). Germline assignment: CDR1 MGHRA and CDR2 YSYEKL. This CDR3 region has 13 residues. V was shortened by 3 bases and J by 5 bases, with 10 bases between the two germline ends.

The genes are TRBV7-6 and TRBJ2-3; D gene uncertain. There are 17 residues in the CDR3. Germline-derived CDR1 and CDR2 are SGHVS and FNYEAQ. V shed 3 bases and J shed 2 bases, with 18 bases lying between them. Here the CDR3 reads CASSFQISFVNTDTQYF. CDR3 DNA: TGTGCCAGCAGCTTTCAGATCTCCTTTGTGAACACAGATACGCAGTATTTT.

The rearrangement links TRBV7-2 to TRBJ1-2; D may be TRBD1 (6 bases). V lost 4 bases, J lost 3 bases, and 12 bases lay in between. Germline values: CDR1 SGHTA, CDR2 FQGNSA. The CDR3 runs to 14 residues. The CDR3 protein is CASSSRTAHYGYTF. The CDR3 DNA is TGTGCCAGCAGCTCTAGGACAGCTCACTATGGCTACACCTTC.

The chain recombines TRBV7-2 with TRBJ1-3; D gene unclear. Germline V CDR1 and CDR2: SGHTA, FQGNSA. The CDR3 has 14 amino acids. V was trimmed by 1 base and J by 3 bases, leaving 7 bases between them. CDR3 sequence: CASSLDGRGNTIYF. The CDR3 DNA is TGTGCCAGCAGCTTAGACGGTCGTGGAAACACCATATATTTT.

The rearrangement joins TRBV2 to TRBJ1-2; D gene unclear. This CDR3 comprises 16 residues. The V end was cut by 1 base, the J end by 2 bases, with 14 bases between. Germline V CDR1 and CDR2: SNHLY, FYNNEI. CDR3: CASSEVTGVGNYGYTF. CDR3 nucleotides: TGTGCCAGCAGTGAAGTGACCGGGGTCGGAAACTATGGCTACACCTTC.

The chain has TRBV5-6 and TRBJ1-1; TRBD1 might be the D (5 bases). CDR1 is SGHDT and CDR2 is YYEEEE in the germline V gene. Trimming stripped 2 bases from V and 3 bases from J, with 17 bases between. This CDR3 is 16 amino acids long. CDR3 sequence (DNA): TGTGCCAGCAGCTTTTTTTGGGGGGAAACACACACTGAAGCTTTCTTT. Translation: CASSFFWGETHTEAFF.

The rearrangement joins TRBV6-5 to TRBJ1-2, with D perhaps matching TRBD1 (5 bases). V was shortened by 7 bases and J by 5 bases, with 20 bases between the two germline ends. Germline V gives CDR1 MNHEY, CDR2 SVGAGI. The CDR3 runs 15 residues. The CDR3 protein is CASTARVGGLYGYTF. The CDR3 DNA is TGTGCCAGCACCGCTAGGGTCGGGGGTTTATATGGCTACACCTTC.

The V gene is TRBV5-1, the J gene TRBJ2-7; 10 positions match TRBD1. The CDR3 contains 14 residues. The ends lost 1 base at V and 6 bases at J; junction bases unmatched: 4. The V gene's germline CDR1 is SGHRS and CDR2 YFSETQ. The CDR3 DNA reads TGCGCCAGCAGCTTGCGGGACAGGGGCGGCGAGCAGTACTTC. Translated, it gives CASSLRDRGGEQYF.